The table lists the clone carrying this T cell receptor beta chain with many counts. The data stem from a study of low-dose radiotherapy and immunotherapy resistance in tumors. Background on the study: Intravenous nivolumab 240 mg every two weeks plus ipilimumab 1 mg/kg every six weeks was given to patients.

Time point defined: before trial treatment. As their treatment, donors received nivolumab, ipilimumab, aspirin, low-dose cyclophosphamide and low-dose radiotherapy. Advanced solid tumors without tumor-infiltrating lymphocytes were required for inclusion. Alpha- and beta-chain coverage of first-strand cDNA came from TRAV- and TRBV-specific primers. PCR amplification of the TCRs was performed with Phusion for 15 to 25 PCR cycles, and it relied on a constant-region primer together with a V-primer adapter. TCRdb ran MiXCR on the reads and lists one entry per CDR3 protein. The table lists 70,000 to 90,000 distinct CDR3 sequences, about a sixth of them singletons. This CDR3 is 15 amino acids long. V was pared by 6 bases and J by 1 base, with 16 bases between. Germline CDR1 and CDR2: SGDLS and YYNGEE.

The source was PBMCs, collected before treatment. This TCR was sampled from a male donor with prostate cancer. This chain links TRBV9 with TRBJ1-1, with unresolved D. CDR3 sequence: CASTSLGRGNTEAFF. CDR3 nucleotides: TGTGCCAGCACCTCCCTCGGCCGCGGGAACACTGAAGCTTTCTTT.